Listed below are T cell receptor beta chains from one sample, sequenced in a study of blood T cell repertoires in COVID-19. Profiled with immunoSEQ multiplex PCR; TCRdb holds only in-frame clones, not every one. The data show about 69,000 clones, about four fifths seen once. The sequencing sample was made of peripheral blood. The source of these receptors is a human donor in a cohort sampled during active COVID-19. The CDR3 runs from the conserved cysteine through the conserved F or W. The D gene is left open where the match is weak. Only part of the rows carry a size: once, few, many, or a class if the clone is expanded.

clone_size j_call d_call v_call cdr3_aa cdr3_nt
- TRBJ2-6 - TRBV6-5 CASRGVGSNVLTF TGTGCCAGCAGAGGGGTCGGGTCCAACGTCCTGACTTTC
- TRBJ2-3 TRBD2 TRBV28 CASSYNLAVHTDTQYF TGTGCCAGCAGCTACAACCTAGCGGTCCACACAGATACGCAGTATTTT
- TRBJ2-3 - TRBV5-4 CASSLPRTIGFYTDTQYF TGTGCCAGCAGCCTTCCCAGGACTATCGGTTTTTACACAGATACGCAGTATTTT
- TRBJ2-5 - TRBV24-1 CATSLSGGGETQYF TGTGCCACCAGTCTTTCAGGGGGAGGAGAGACCCAGTACTTC
- TRBJ1-4 TRBD1 TRBV5-6 CASSSFSGQGHEKLFF TGTGCCAGCAGCTCTTTCTCGGGACAGGGGCATGAAAAACTGTTTTTT
few TRBJ2-7 - TRBV5-6 CASSLGVNSYEQYF TGTGCCAGCAGCTTGGGCGTCAACTCCTACGAGCAGTACTTC
few TRBJ1-2 TRBD1 TRBV19 CASRKGASNYGYTF TGTGCCAGTCGAAAGGGGGCATCTAACTATGGCTACACCTTC
- TRBJ2-4 TRBD1 TRBV28 CASRGQGVGLNIQYF TGTGCCAGCAGAGGACAGGGGGTAGGTCTCAACATTCAGTACTTC
- TRBJ2-1 TRBD2 TRBV7-9 CASSRRSTSGRQFF TGTGCCAGCAGCCGCCGCTCGACTAGCGGTAGGCAGTTCTTC
- TRBJ2-7 - TRBV4-1 CASSPSGYEQYF TGCGCCAGCAGCCCCTCCGGGTACGAGCAGTACTTC
- TRBJ2-1 - TRBV3-1/TRBV3-2 CASSQGQTFNEQFF TGTGCCAGCAGCCAAGGACAGACGTTCAATGAGCAGTTCTTC
- TRBJ2-6 - TRBV15 CATTPGGAGANVLTF TGTGCCACCACCCCGGGTGGCGCTGGGGCCAACGTCCTGACTTTC
- TRBJ2-7 - TRBV6-5 CASSYSVLGSYEQYF TGTGCCAGCAGTTACTCGGTTTTGGGGAGTTACGAGCAGTACTTC
- TRBJ1-5 TRBD1 TRBV6-5 CASSRGTGPNQPQHF TGTGCCAGCTCCCGAGGGACAGGGCCGAATCAGCCCCAGCATTTT
- TRBJ2-1 - TRBV28 CASPATLGGSYNEQFF TGTGCCAGCCCAGCCACACTCGGGGGCTCCTACAATGAGCAGTTCTTC
once TRBJ1-2 - TRBV28 CASSSVYGGSGYTF TGTGCCAGCAGTTCGGTGTACGGGGGATCTGGCTACACCTTC
- TRBJ2-1 - TRBV3-1/TRBV3-2 CASSQDGRGNEQFF TGTGCCAGCAGCCAAGACGGGCGGGGCAATGAGCAGTTCTTC
few TRBJ1-4 TRBD1 TRBV25-1 CASSLQGTNEKLFF TGTGCCAGCAGCCTACAGGGGACTAATGAAAAACTGTTTTTT
- TRBJ1-5 TRBD1 TRBV19 CATVSGQGLNQPQHF TGTGCAACAGTATCGGGACAGGGTTTGAATCAGCCCCAGCATTTT
- TRBJ2-5 - TRBV5-4 CASSGTQYQETQYF TGTGCCAGCAGCGGGACTCAGTACCAAGAGACCCAGTACTTC
- TRBJ1-6 TRBD1 TRBV2 CASREGTGLHSPLHF TGTGCCAGCAGGGAAGGGACAGGTCTACATTCACCCCTCCACTTT
- TRBJ1-6 - TRBV19 CASSIQKNSPLHF TGTGCCAGTAGTATTCAAAAAAATTCACCCCTCCACTTT
few TRBJ2-7 TRBD2 TRBV15 CATSRGTSGSDEQYF TGTGCCACCAGCAGAGGGACTAGCGGGAGCGACGAGCAGTACTTC
- TRBJ1-5 - TRBV19 CASSIIRRQVDQPQHF TGTGCCAGTAGTATAATTAGGCGTCAGGTCGATCAGCCCCAGCATTTT
- TRBJ1-1 TRBD1 TRBV5-1 CASSLGQGDSTEAFF TGCGCCAGCAGCTTAGGACAGGGGGATTCCACTGAAGCTTTCTTT
- TRBJ2-7 TRBD1 TRBV30 CAWRETGFLGEQYF TGTGCCTGGAGGGAGACAGGGTTTTTGGGCGAGCAGTACTTC
- TRBJ2-7 TRBD1 TRBV29-1 CSFNPTGDGEQYF TGCAGCTTTAATCCGACAGGGGACGGCGAGCAGTACTTC
- TRBJ2-3 - TRBV2 CASSVTAVYSTDTQYF TGTGCCAGCAGCGTCACAGCCGTTTATAGCACAGATACGCAGTATTTT
- TRBJ2-5 - TRBV7-2 CASSSSWIGETQYF TGTGCCAGCAGCTCTAGCTGGATCGGAGAGACCCAGTACTTC
- TRBJ1-1 - TRBV7-9 CASSEETGVNTEAFF TGTGCCAGCAGCGAAGAGACAGGCGTCAACACTGAAGCTTTCTTT
- TRBJ2-3 - TRBV2 CASSEELQWARTSTDTQYF TGTGCCAGCAGTGAAGAATTACAGTGGGCGAGAACTAGCACAGATACGCAGTATTTT
many TRBJ2-7 - TRBV4-1 CASSQVVQGGYEQYF TGCGCCAGCAGCCAAGTAGTTCAGGGTGGCTACGAGCAGTACTTC
- TRBJ1-1 - TRBV5-4 CASSLANLAGNTEAFF TGTGCCAGCAGCTTGGCTAACCTGGCGGGGAACACTGAAGCTTTCTTT
- TRBJ1-1 - TRBV7-9 CASSLTESTEAFF TGTGCCAGCAGCTTAACGGAGTCCACTGAAGCTTTCTTT
- TRBJ1-3 TRBD1 TRBV28 CASSTPTGGRNTIYF TGTGCCAGCAGTACCCCGACAGGGGGAAGAAACACCATATATTTT
- TRBJ1-4 - TRBV27 CASSSRRATNEKLFF TGTGCCAGCAGTTCGCGACGGGCAACTAATGAAAAACTGTTTTTT
- TRBJ1-4 TRBD1 TRBV3-1/TRBV3-2 CASSLRQGGLFF TGTGCCAGCAGCCTCCGACAGGGGGGGCTGTTTTTT
once TRBJ2-5 TRBD1 TRBV24-1 CATSDRTGVETQYF TGTGCCACCAGTGACCGGACAGGGGTGGAGACCCAGTACTTC
few TRBJ1-2 - TRBV27 CASSLSQGKTYGYTF TGTGCCAGCAGTTTATCTCAGGGGAAGACCTATGGCTACACCTTC
- TRBJ1-4 - TRBV7-9 CASSSDSLNEKLFF TGTGCCAGCAGCTCGGACAGCTTAAATGAAAAACTGTTTTTT
- TRBJ1-2 - TRBV30 CAWGSLSGNGYTF TGTGCCTGGGGTTCCTTATCAGGGAACGGCTACACCTTC
- TRBJ1-2 - TRBV5-6 CASSLGGTGSNYGYTF TGTGCCAGCAGCTTGGGGGGAACAGGGTCCAACTATGGCTACACCTTC
- TRBJ2-7 - TRBV15 CATSRERAATYEQYF TGTGCCACCAGCAGAGAGAGAGCGGCCACCTACGAGCAGTACTTC
- TRBJ2-5 TRBD1 TRBV7-8 CASSSGQGAVRGETQYF TGTGCCAGCAGCTCGGGACAGGGGGCCGTAAGAGGAGAGACCCAGTACTTC
- TRBJ2-1 - TRBV12-3/TRBV12-4 CASSLGLYNEQFF TGTGCCAGCAGTTTAGGACTGTACAATGAGCAGTTCTTC
- TRBJ2-7 TRBD1 TRBV7-9 CASSLGGTVPYEQYF TGTGCCAGCAGCTTAGGGGGGACAGTCCCCTACGAGCAGTACTTC
- TRBJ1-6 - TRBV19 CASSIQGKSPLHF TGTGCCAGTAGTATACAGGGAAAGTCACCCCTCCACTTT
- TRBJ1-1 - TRBV6-5 CASSYGGLNTEAFF TGTGCCAGCAGTTACGGAGGACTGAACACTGAAGCTTTCTTT
- TRBJ1-1 - TRBV28 CASSLYPGLNTEAFF TGTGCCAGCAGTTTATACCCAGGGCTGAACACTGAAGCTTTCTTT
- TRBJ2-7 TRBD2 TRBV5-4 CASSSGVSGRLEQYF TGTGCCAGCAGCTCTGGCGTTAGCGGGAGATTGGAGCAGTACTTC
- TRBJ1-1 TRBD1 TRBV19 CASTTSDRGDTEAFF TGTGCCAGTACCACATCGGACAGGGGAGATACTGAAGCTTTCTTT
- TRBJ1-3 - TRBV24-1 CATRDTGNTIYF TGTGCCACCAGGGACACTGGAAACACCATATATTTT
- TRBJ1-5 TRBD1 TRBV3-1/TRBV3-2 CASSQGTGKYQPQHF TGTGCCAGCAGCCAAGGGACAGGGAAGTATCAGCCCCAGCATTTT
- TRBJ2-5 TRBD2 TRBV2 CASSGEGETQYF TGTGCCAGCAGCGGGGAGGGCGAGACCCAGTACTTC
- TRBJ1-6 TRBD1 TRBV24-1 CATSEDREWAPLHF TGTGCCACCAGTGAGGACAGGGAGTGGGCACCCCTCCACTTT